The T cell receptor (beta chain) described here comes from a study of a mutant IDH1 vaccine in newly diagnosed glioma. Study details: Vaccination followed radiotherapy alone by 4-6 weeks, or accompanied temozolomide cycles. Week 35 was safety follow-up visit V12; week 47 was end-of-study visit V13. General study results and limits: Altogether, about 93% of patients exhibited vaccine-induced immune responses.

The junction had 6 bases not matched to a gene; V was cut back by 3 bases and J by 4 bases. Germline CDR1 is SGHNT and CDR2 is YYREEE (reference sequence). This CDR3 has 14 residues. Using immunoSEQ multiplex PCR, the repertoire was profiled, and TCRdb retains in-frame clones only, with some absent. Among some 42,000 clones listed, 65% to 90% were seen once. A word on this clone: The target antigen is unknown.

The time point denotes: week 35, safety follow-up. Vaccine doses each comprised 300 ug of mutant IDH1 20-mer peptide, with topical imiquimod. The receptor's source is a woman aged 45-60 years with glioma. The V call is TRBV5-4, the J call TRBJ2-7; 8 positions match TRBD1. The sample here was PBMCs, taken from a glioma patient whose treatment included an IDH1 peptide vaccine. The CDR3 DNA follows: TGTGCCAGCAGCTATGGACAGGGTGGGTACGAGCAGTACTTC. Translated, it gives CASSYGQGGYEQYF.